This TCR beta chain was obtained from a study of shared T cell receptors in the human thymus. The CDR3 contains 16 residues. Losses at the gene ends were 3 bases for V and 5 bases for J; bases not matched to a gene: 5. Per germline, CDR1 SEHNR and CDR2 FQNEAQ (reference sequence). The assay was immunoSEQ multiplex PCR, and TCRdb's table has in-frame clones only and misses some. The sample lists about 660,000 clones; 85% to 90% were seen once. This sample also appeared in a second study, on human thymus T cells. That work contributes: Related reports documented highly overlapping thymic repertoires among unrelated individuals.

The sequence was obtained from a boy under two years old with a congenital heart defect. This chain connects TRBV7-9 to TRBJ2-1; 12 nucleotides line up with TRBD2. Sequenced: thymocytes. In nucleotides, the CDR3 is TGTGCCAGCAGCTTCTGGACTAGCGGGATAGACAATGAGCAGTTCTTC. Encoded protein: CASSFWTSGIDNEQFF. The complete variable domain, with remaining parts taken from reference TRBV7-9 and TRBJ2-1, reads DTGVSQNPRHKITKRGQNVTFRCDPISEHNRLYWYRQTLGQGPEFLTYFQNEAQLEKSRLLSDRFSAERPKGSFSTLEIQRTEQGDSAMYLCASSFWTSGIDNEQFFGPGTRLTVL.